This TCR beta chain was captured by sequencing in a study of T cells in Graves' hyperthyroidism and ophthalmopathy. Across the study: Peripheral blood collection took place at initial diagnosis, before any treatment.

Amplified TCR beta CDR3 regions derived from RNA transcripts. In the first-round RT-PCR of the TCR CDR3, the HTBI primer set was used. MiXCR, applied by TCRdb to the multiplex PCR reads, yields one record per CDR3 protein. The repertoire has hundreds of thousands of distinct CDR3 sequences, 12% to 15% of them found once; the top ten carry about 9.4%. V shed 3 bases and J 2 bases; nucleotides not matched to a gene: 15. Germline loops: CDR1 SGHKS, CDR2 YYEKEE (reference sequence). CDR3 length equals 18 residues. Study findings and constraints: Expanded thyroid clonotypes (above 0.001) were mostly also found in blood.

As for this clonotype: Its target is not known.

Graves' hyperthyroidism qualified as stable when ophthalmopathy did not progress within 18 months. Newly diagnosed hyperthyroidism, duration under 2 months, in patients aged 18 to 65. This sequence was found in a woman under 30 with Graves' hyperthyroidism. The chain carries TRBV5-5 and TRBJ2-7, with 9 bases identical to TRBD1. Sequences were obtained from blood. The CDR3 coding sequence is TGTGCCAGCAGCTCGTCAGGGGGTGGACAGGGGACGACCTACGAGCAGTACTTC. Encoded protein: CASSSSGGGQGTTYEQYF.